The entry that follows covers one T cell receptor beta chain sequence. Antigen: not known. This specimen comes from a study of cytomegalovirus exposure and HLA in healthy donors. Whole-study context: As an earlier analysis found, roughly 180 million T cells yielded 117 million unique TCR beta sequences.

General study findings and limits: Earlier findings revealed that most TCR beta V segments proved productive either about 87% or about 30% of the time. For cytomegalovirus status, the classifier reportedly gave diagnoses with high specificity and sensitivity.

The V and J ends lost 8 bases and 1 base respectively, with 10 bases between them. The germline gives CDR1 SGHNT, CDR2 YENEEA. CDR3 length: 13 residues. Primers: 60 Vbeta forward and 13 Jbeta reverse. Measured with immunoSEQ multiplex PCR; TCRdb has only the in-frame clones, and not every one. The sample carries about 270,000 clones, just over 70% recorded once. The sample consisted of PBMCs. This clonotype was sampled from a female donor in good health and CMV-seronegative. The J gene is TRBJ2-3, the V gene TRBV11-3; no reliable D call. The CDR3 protein is CASEASGTDTQYF. In DNA, the CDR3 is TGTGCCAGCGAAGCCAGCGGCACAGATACGCAGTATTTT.